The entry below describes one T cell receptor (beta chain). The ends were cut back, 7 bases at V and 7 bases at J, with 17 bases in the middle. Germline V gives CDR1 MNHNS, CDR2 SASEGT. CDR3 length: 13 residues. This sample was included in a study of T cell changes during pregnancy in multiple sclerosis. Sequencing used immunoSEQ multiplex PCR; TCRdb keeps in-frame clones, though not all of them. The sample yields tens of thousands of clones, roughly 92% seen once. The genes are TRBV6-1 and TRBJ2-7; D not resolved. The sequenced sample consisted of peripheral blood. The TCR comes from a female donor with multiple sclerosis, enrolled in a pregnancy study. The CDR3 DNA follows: TGTGCCAGCAAGGTGGGTGCAAACTGGGAGCAGTACTTC. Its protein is CASKVGANWEQYF.